Included here is one TCR beta chain sequence, with context. No antigen is known for it. The data were taken from a study of T cells in localized non-small cell lung cancer. Using immunoSEQ multiplex PCR, the repertoire was profiled, and TCRdb retains in-frame clones only, with some absent. Of over 8,500 clones in the sample, approximately 90% are singletons; the top ten hold about 7.5%. Study results and limitations: A median of about 58 of the top 100 tumor clones appeared in adjacent lung, which was paired and uninvolved. Without multi-region sequencing, intratumor heterogeneity could not be excluded. Of the tissues analyzed, uninvolved adjacent lung showed maximal T cell clonality, greater than tumor.

Here the sequenced sample was peripheral blood, taken before any cancer treatment. The receptor was derived from a woman aged 40 to 75 with stage I squamous cell lung carcinoma.

CDR3 nucleotides: TGTGCCAGCAGTTTAAACGAAGCAGGGCACACTGAAGCTTTCTTT. This encodes CASSLNEAGHTEAFF. The chain uses TRBV27 and TRBJ1-1; a possible D gene is TRBD1 (5 bases). The CDR3 length is 15 residues. The V and J ends lost 2 bases and 3 bases respectively, with 13 bases between them. Germline V gene data show CDR1 as MNHEY and CDR2 as SMNVEV (reference sequence).